These 12 T cell receptor beta chains were sequenced from one sample in a study of CD8+ T cells in alopecia areata. cDNA prepared by RNA extraction and subsequent reverse transcription served as the template for sequencing. Measured with immunoSEQ multiplex PCR; TCRdb has only the in-frame clones, and not every one. This record lists over 250,000 clones, none seen once only, and the top ten clones contain 1.2%. A sort of pooled cutaneous lymph node cells used CD4, CD8alpha, NKG2D, NKG2ACE and other stains. Sequenced: CD4+ T cells sorted from a lymph node. The receptors originated from a C3H/HeJ mouse with alopecia areata. MHC haplotype here: H2-k.

This clone was detected only a few times. Mouse germline and gene names are used. The CDR3 is cut off 4 residues early in the read; its end comes from the germline J gene. J is TRBJ2-1 and V is TRBV19; 10 nucleotides match TRBD2. From germline, CDR1 is FNHDT and CDR2 SITEND (reference sequence). This CDR3 has 15 amino acids. The CDR3 spells CASSLLGGRVAEQFF. The sequenced CDR3 bases are TGTGCCAGCAGTCTTCTGGGGGGGCGAGTAGCT.

This clone was detected a few times. Gene names follow the mouse nomenclature. The read finishes 4 residues shy of the CDR3 end, and the germline J gene is used to complete it. In the same sample, other DNA sequences code for this CDR3. This chain links TRBV19 with TRBJ2-1; 7 nucleotides match TRBD2. CDR3 size: 15 residues. CDR1 FNHDT and CDR2 SITEND come from the germline V gene (reference sequence). Trimming at V came to 2 bases and at J to 1 base, leaving 3 bases not matched to a gene. This CDR3 reads CASSIVWGNYAEQFF. Partial CDR3 DNA: TGTGCCAGCAGTATTGTCTGGGGGAACTATGCT.

Note on this clone: The genes are named according to mouse. The read is 3 residues too short to cover the CDR3 end, so that end is filled in from the germline J gene. The chain couples TRBV13-1 to TRBJ1-6; 9 bases fit TRBD1. TRBJ1-6 is assigned to the ORF class and has an uncertain function. The CDR3 extends over 15 amino acids. V was clipped by 3 bases and J by 4 bases; unmatched bases: 2. Germline lookup yields CDR1 NSHNY and CDR2 SYGAGN. CDR3 DNA (partial): TGTGCCAGCAGTGTGACAGGGGGGTATAATTCGCCC. This translates into CASSVTGGYNSP. Given in full, the CDR3 is CASSVTGGYNSPLYF.

A note on this clone: The genes and germline here are from mouse. The read terminates 4 residues before the CDR3 end, so the remaining end is supplied by the germline J gene. This chain joins TRBV3 and TRBJ2-1, with 14 bases that match TRBD2. This CDR3 has 17 amino acids. From germline, CDR1 is SNHLY and CDR2 FYNGKV (reference sequence). V dropped 4 bases and J dropped 0; count of bases not matched to a gene: 2. This CDR3 is CASSSGLGGHNYAEQFF. The sequenced part of the CDR3 DNA is TGTGCCAGCAGCTCGGGACTGGGGGGGCATAACTATGCT.

This clone was seen more than once but under ten times. Gene names are mouse gene names. With the read ending 4 residues before the CDR3 end, the germline J gene is used to fill in that end. This chain links TRBV14 with TRBJ2-5; 13 nucleotides agree with TRBD2. In germline, CDR1 is SGHDT, CDR2 FRDEAV. The CDR3 consists of 15 residues. CDR3 bases read: TGTGCCAGCAGCCGGACTGGGGGGGCGCTAGAC. Translating it yields CASSRTGGALD. The complete CDR3 sequence is CASSRTGGALDTQYF.

For this clone: Gene names denote mouse genes. The chain's CDR3 is CASSITGNYNSPLYF. The part of the CDR3 DNA that was read is TGTGCCAGCAGTATCACAGGGAACTATAATTCGCCC. The chain uses TRBV13-1 and TRBJ1-6; possible D gene TRBD1, 6 bases. Read sequence stops 3 residues before the CDR3 end, and the germline J gene provides the missing end. TRBJ1-6 is known as an ORF, though its function is uncertain. CDR1 NSHNY and CDR2 SYGAGN come from the germline V gene. Trimming stripped 4 bases from V and 3 bases from J, with 11 bases between. The CDR3 covers 15 residues.

This clone was counted a few times. All gene names here are mouse names. Sequencing ends 3 residues short of the CDR3 end; the germline J gene provides the rest. V is TRBV1 and J is TRBJ1-6; the match to TRBD1 covers 9 bases. TRBJ1-6 is reported as an ORF; its role is uncertain. In germline, CDR1 is NSQYPW, CDR2 LRSPGD (reference sequence). V was pared by 1 base and J by 8 bases, with 9 bases of the junction left unmatched. The CDR3 contains 17 residues. The sequenced CDR3 bases are TGCACCTGCAGTGCAGCCTCCGGGACAGGGAGGGATTCGCCC. Translated: CTCSAASGTGRDSP. The CDR3 reads in full as CTCSAASGTGRDSPLYF.

This clone was counted many times. The listed genes are named as in mouse. The missing CDR3 end, 4 residues past where the read stops, is filled in from the germline J gene. V is TRBV17 and J is TRBJ2-2; the match to TRBD1 covers 9 bases. CDR3 length: 17 residues. Unmatched junction bases numbered 6, after V lost 0 bases and J lost 4 bases. Germline V gene lookup returns CDR1 MNHDT and CDR2 YYDKIL. The CDR3 loop reads CASSRDVGQGSTGQLYF. The sequenced CDR3 bases are TGTGCTAGCAGTAGAGATGTGGGACAGGGAAGCACCGGG.

Points on this clone: Germline and genes here are mouse. The CDR3 is cut off 3 residues early in the read; its end comes from the germline J gene. The same CDR3 can be traced to other DNA sequences in this sample. This chain connects TRBV19 to TRBJ1-6; 9 positions agree with TRBD1. TRBJ1-6 is an open reading frame whose function is uncertain. The germline gives CDR1 FNHDT, CDR2 SITEND (reference sequence). This CDR3 is built from 15 residues. The V segment lost 0 bases and the J segment 7 bases; nucleotides outside the gene matches: 2. The CDR3 region is CASSIGQGGNSPLYF. The sequenced CDR3 bases are TGTGCCAGCAGTATAGGACAGGGGGGAAATTCGCCC.

The sample holds a few counts of this clone. Gene labels here are mouse ones. The CDR3 end is not reached by the read, which stops 4 residues before it; the germline J gene fills it in. This rearrangement joins TRBV31 to TRBJ1-1; TRBD1 might be the D (6 bases). This CDR3 is built from 13 residues. Trimming shortened V by 1 base and J by 1 base, and 7 bases separated the two germline ends. CDR1 and CDR2 (germline): GKSSPN, SITVG. CDR3 sequence: CAWSQGGNTEVFF. The sequenced part of the CDR3 DNA is TGTGCCTGGAGTCAGGGGGGAAACACA.

For this clone: Gene names refer to mouse genes. Read coverage stops 4 residues before the CDR3 terminus; the germline J gene supplies the remainder. The chain has TRBV13-2 and TRBJ2-1, with 12 bases fitting TRBD2. The CDR3 is 17 amino acids. Losses at the gene ends were 3 bases for V and 4 bases for J; bases not matched to a gene: 8. Germline loops: CDR1 NNHNN, CDR2 SYGAGS (reference sequence). The DNA read from the CDR3 is TGTGCCAGCGGTGCCCAGACTGGGGGGGCGCGGTATGCT. Protein: CASGAQTGGARYA. The CDR3 in full is CASGAQTGGARYAEQFF.

Note on this clone: The gene symbols are mouse symbols. The observed sequence ends 4 residues before the CDR3 terminus, with the missing tail filled in from the germline J gene. Other DNA sequences of this sample code for an identical CDR3. V is TRBV13-1 and J is TRBJ2-3; 9 positions agree with TRBD1. V was clipped by 0 bases and J by 0 bases; unmatched bases: 2. CDR3 size: 16 residues. From germline, CDR1 is NSHNY and CDR2 SYGAGN. The CDR3 DNA, read in part, is TGTGCCAGCAGTGATGGGACAGGGGCCAGTGCAGAA. Translation: CASSDGTGASAE. The full CDR3 protein is CASSDGTGASAETLYF.